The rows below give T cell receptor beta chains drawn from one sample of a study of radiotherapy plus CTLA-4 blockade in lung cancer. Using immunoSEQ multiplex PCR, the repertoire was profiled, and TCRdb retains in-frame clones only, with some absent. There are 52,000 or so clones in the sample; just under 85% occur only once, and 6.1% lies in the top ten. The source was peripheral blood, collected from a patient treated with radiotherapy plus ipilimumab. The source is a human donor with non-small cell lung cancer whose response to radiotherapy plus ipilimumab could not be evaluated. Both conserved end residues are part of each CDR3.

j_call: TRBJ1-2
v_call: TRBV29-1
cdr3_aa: CSVEGGQGYGYTF

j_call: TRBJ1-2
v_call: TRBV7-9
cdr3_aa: CASSLDRGYGYTF

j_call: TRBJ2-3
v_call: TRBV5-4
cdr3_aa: CASSAPQSTDTQYF

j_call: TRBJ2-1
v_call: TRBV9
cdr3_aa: CASSTGQLRNNEQFF

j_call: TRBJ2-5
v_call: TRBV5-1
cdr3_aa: CASSLSGGGTRQETQYF

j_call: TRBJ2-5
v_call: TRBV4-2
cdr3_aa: CASSQEPGRRETQYF

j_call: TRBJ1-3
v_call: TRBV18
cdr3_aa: CASSPGQSISGNTIYF

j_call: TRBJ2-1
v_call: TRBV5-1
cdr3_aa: CASSSGLGGNYNEQFF

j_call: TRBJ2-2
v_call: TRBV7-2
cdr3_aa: CASSFGTSHTGELFF

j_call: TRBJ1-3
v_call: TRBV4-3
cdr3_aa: CASSQDTHSSSGNTIYF

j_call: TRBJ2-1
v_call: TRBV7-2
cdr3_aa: CASSRTATGGGNEQFF

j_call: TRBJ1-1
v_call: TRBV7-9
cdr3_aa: CASRSRGPNTEAFF

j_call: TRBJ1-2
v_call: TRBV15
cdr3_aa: CATSRGQGENYGYTF

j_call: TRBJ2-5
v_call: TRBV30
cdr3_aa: CAWRDRPGLAGGGNQETQYF

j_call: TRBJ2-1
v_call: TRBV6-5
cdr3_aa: CASSLTSGGFNEQFF

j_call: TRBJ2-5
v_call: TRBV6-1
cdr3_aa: CASSDEFMRQETQYF

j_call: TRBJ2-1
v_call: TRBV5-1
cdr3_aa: CASSFSTSGTNEQFF

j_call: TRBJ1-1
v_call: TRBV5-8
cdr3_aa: CASSFQGNTEAFF

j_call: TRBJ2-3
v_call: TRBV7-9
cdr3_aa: CASSLQGTTDTQYF

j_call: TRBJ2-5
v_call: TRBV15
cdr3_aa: CATSSGQRETQYF

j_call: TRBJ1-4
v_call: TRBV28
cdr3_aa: CASRGHEKLFF

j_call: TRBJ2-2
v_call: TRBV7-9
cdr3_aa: CASSPPGRGPGELFF

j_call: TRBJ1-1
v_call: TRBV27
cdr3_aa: CATSRGRPEGNTEAFF

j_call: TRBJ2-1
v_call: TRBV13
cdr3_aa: CASSQAGRQGSYNEQFF

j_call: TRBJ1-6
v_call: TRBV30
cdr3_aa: CAWSGQGVNSPLHF

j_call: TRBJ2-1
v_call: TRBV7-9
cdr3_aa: CASSLRDSNYNEQFF

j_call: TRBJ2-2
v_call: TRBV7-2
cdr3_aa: CAGTDTNTGELFF

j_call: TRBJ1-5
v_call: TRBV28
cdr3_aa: CASRGGSNQPQHF

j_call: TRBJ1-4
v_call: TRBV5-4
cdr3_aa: CASSRTGGSEKLFF